Sequencing of this T cell receptor (beta chain) was carried out in a study of blood T cells in healthy people across ages. Whole-study results and caveats: Whereas aged donors had fewer naive CD4+ cells, long-lived donors had more of them and higher diversity. While age rose, TCR beta diversity per million T cells dropped in a roughly linear way.

This CDR3 contains 11 residues. Germline V lookup: CDR1 MDHEN, CDR2 SYDVKM. The germline V and J ends were trimmed by 5 bases and 2 bases, with 3 bases remaining between them. It was with a sample-barcoded 5' primer and a J-beta primer mix that a second PCR of roughly 7 to 12 cycles was run. TCRdb re-called the 5' RACE reads through MiXCR, storing one row per CDR3 protein. Among about 290,000 distinct CDR3 sequences listed, about 25% were seen once. This clonotype was recorded a few times. What it binds is unknown. Source material: blood. This receptor was obtained from a woman in her 70s in good health. V usage is TRBV28 and J usage is TRBJ1-2; the D is unclear. The CDR3 coding sequence is TGTGCCAGCAGTGTGAACTATGGCTACACCTTC. It yields the protein CASSVNYGYTF.